This entry lists 11 T cell receptor beta chains sequenced from one sample in a study of blood T cell repertoires in COVID-19. Here immunoSEQ multiplex PCR was the method, and the copy in TCRdb shows in-frame clones only, minus some. The sample holds 50,000 to 65,000 clones; around 87% are singletons and the top ten take 3.5% to 4%. Material for sequencing was peripheral blood. Receptors originate from a human donor in a cohort sampled during active COVID-19.

Regarding this clone: A read error may account for a junction end that differs from germline. The chain joins TRBV2 to TRBJ1-1; 7 bases fit TRBD1. Germline V gene data show CDR1 as SNHLY and CDR2 as FYNNEI. This CDR3 region has 14 residues. This CDR3 reads CASSLDRERTGAFF. In DNA, the CDR3 is TGTGCCAGCAGCCTCGACAGGGAGAGGACTGGAGCTTTCTTT.

The rearrangement uses TRBV4-3 and TRBJ1-1; D is undetermined. V was pared by 0 bases and J by 1 base, with 12 bases between. The CDR3 sequence is 16 residues long. Germline V gene sequence: CDR1 LGHNA, CDR2 YSLEER. CDR3 nucleotides: TGCGCCAGCAGCCAAGATCCGTCGGGAGGGAACACTGAAGCTTTCTTT. It yields the protein CASSQDPSGGNTEAFF.

The chain employs TRBV7-9 and TRBJ2-7, with D uncertain. V dropped 2 bases and J dropped 6 bases, with 14 bases sitting between them. CDR1 and CDR2 from the germline V gene are SEHNR and FQNEAQ (reference sequence). The CDR3 is made up of 14 amino acids. The CDR3 region has the DNA TGTGCCAGCAGCTTACCCGGAAGGCAGGCCGAGCAGTACTTC. Translated, it gives CASSLPGRQAEQYF.

The chain combines TRBV5-8 with TRBJ2-1; tentative D call: TRBD1 (6 bases). This CDR3 is 15 amino acids long. Germline V gene data show CDR1 as SGHTS and CDR2 as YDEGEE. V lost 2 bases, J lost 3 bases, and 12 bases lay in between. The CDR3 region has the DNA TGTGCCAGCAGCTTACTACGGACAGTCTACAATGAGCAGTTCTTC. Protein product: CASSLLRTVYNEQFF.

The chain uses TRBV4-1 and TRBJ1-1; 11 bases match TRBD1. The CDR3 covers 18 residues. Germline lookup yields CDR1 MGHRA and CDR2 YSYEKL. Trimming took 4 bases from V and 1 from J; bases not matched to a gene: 11. For the CDR3, the DNA is TGCGCCAGCAGCCCGACGAGTTGGACAGGGGGCGAGAACACTGAAGCTTTCTTT. Its translation: CASSPTSWTGGENTEAFF.

The V call is TRBV6-2 or TRBV6-3, the J call TRBJ2-7; the match to TRBD1 covers 12 bases. Germline values: CDR1 MNHEY, CDR2 SVGEGT. The CDR3 sequence is 15 residues long. Trimming removed 6 bases from V and 3 bases from J; junction bases left unmatched: 6. The CDR3 bases are TGTGCCAGCAGCGGGGACAGGGGGCCGTTCTACGAGCAGTACTTC. Its protein product is CASSGDRGPFYEQYF.

The chain employs TRBV19 and TRBJ1-4, with 9 bases that match TRBD1. The CDR3 sequence is 14 residues long. Losses at the gene ends were 6 bases for V and 6 bases for J; bases not matched to a gene: 5. Germline assignment: CDR1 LNHDA and CDR2 SQIVND (reference sequence). The CDR3 sequence: CASRDRGRDEKLFF. The CDR3 region has the DNA TGTGCCAGTAGGGACAGGGGTCGGGATGAAAAACTGTTTTTT. The full variable domain, rest sourced from reference TRBV19 and TRBJ1-4, is DGGITQSPKYLFRKEGQNVTLSCEQNLNHDAMYWYRQDPGQGLRLIYYSQIVNDFQKGDIAEGYSVSREKKESFPLTVTSAQKNPTAFYLCASRDRGRDEKLFFGSGTQLSVL.

This clone was counted once. The J gene is TRBJ1-5, the V gene TRBV27; no firm D call. This CDR3 is 12 amino acids long. Germline V gene data show CDR1 as MNHEY and CDR2 as SMNVEV (reference sequence). V shed 6 bases and J shed 9 bases, with 12 bases lying between them. Here the CDR3 reads CASSQTNGPQHF. DNA of the CDR3: TGTGCCAGCAGCCAAACAAATGGGCCCCAGCATTTT.

The chain carries TRBV18 and TRBJ1-1, with 9 bases lining up with TRBD1. Trimming removed 3 bases from V and 7 bases from J; junction bases left unmatched: 6. The CDR3 sequence is 14 residues long. The germline CDR1 and CDR2 sequences are KGHSH and LQKENI. The CDR3 reads CASSPGGQGGEAFF. CDR3 nucleotide sequence: TGTGCCAGCTCACCCGGGGGACAGGGAGGTGAAGCTTTCTTT.

This sequence joins TRBV18 and TRBJ2-5; D not resolved. Between the trimmed V and J ends, which lost 0 bases and 5 bases, there was a span of 16 bases. The germline CDR1 and CDR2 sequences are KGHSH and LQKENI. This CDR3 comprises 16 residues. The CDR3 reads CASSPPRVGVSETQYF. In nucleotides, the CDR3 is TGTGCCAGCTCACCACCGAGAGTAGGAGTATCGGAGACCCAGTACTTC.

V usage is TRBV19 and J usage is TRBJ2-7; 9 nucleotides line up with TRBD1. This CDR3 has 15 amino acids. Looked up from germline, CDR1 is LNHDA and CDR2 is SQIVND (reference sequence). J lost 7 bases, V lost 7 bases, and 14 bases had no gene match. The CDR3, as DNA: TGTGCCAGTACTTCAACCGGGACAGGGACGTGGGAGCAGTACTTC. Its protein is CASTSTGTGTWEQYF.